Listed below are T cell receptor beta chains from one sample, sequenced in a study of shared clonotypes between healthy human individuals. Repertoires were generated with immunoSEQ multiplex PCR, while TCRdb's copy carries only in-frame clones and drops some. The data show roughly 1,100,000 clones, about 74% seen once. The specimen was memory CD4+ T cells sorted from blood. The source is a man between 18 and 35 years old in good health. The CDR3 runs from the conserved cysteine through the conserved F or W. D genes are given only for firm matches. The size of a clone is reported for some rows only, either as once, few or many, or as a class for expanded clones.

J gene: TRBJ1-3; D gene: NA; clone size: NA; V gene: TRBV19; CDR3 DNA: TGTGCCAGTAGTAATCCGGCCTCTGGAAACACCATATATTTT; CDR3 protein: CASSNPASGNTIYF
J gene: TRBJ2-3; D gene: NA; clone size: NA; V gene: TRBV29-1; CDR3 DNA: TGCAGCGCTGGGACTAGCACAGATACGCAGTATTTT; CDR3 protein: CSAGTSTDTQYF
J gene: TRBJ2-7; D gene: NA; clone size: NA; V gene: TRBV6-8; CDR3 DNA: TGTGCCAGCAGTTACCCAACCCGGGACTGGGCTTCCTACGAGCAGTACTTC; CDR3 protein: CASSYPTRDWASYEQYF
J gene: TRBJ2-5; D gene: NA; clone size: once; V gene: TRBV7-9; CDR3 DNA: TGTGCCAGCAGCTTAGTCCCGGAGAACCAAGAGACCCAGTACTTC; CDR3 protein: CASSLVPENQETQYF
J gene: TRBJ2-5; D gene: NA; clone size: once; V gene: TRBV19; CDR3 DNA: TGTGCCAGTAGTATAGGTTTTCGGGGCGTGGAGACCCAGTACTTC; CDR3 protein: CASSIGFRGVETQYF
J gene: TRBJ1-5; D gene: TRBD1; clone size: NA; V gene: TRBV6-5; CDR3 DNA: TGTGCTGACCACAAGGGGACAGGGGGCAATCAGCCCCAGCATTTT; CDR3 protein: CADHKGTGGNQPQHF
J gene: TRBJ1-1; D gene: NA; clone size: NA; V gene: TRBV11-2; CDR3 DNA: TGTGCCAGCAGCTCCAGGGTGAACACTGAAGCTTTCTTT; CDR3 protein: CASSSRVNTEAFF
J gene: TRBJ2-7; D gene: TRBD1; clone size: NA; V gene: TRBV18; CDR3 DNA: TGTGCCAGCTCACCGATGGGACAGTCCTACGAGCAGTACTTC; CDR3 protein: CASSPMGQSYEQYF
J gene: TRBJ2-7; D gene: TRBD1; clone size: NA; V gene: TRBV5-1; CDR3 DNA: TGCGCCAGCAGCATAGGACAGGGAGGCGAGCAGTACTTC; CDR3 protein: CASSIGQGGEQYF
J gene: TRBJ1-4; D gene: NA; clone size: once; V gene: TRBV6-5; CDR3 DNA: TGTGCCAGCAGTTACTCGAGCAGGGGTGGCGAAAAACTGTTTTTT; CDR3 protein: CASSYSSRGGEKLFF
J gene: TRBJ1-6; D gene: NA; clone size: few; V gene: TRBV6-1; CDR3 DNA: TGTGCCAGCAGTGGCTTGACGGACGGAGGTGGTTTAAACAACCTCCACTTT; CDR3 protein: CASSGLTDGGGLNNLHF
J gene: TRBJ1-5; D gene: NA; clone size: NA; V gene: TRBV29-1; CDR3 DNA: TGCAGCGTTGAAGATCGGGGGGGGCATACGAGCAATCAGCCCCAGCATTTT; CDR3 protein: CSVEDRGGHTSNQPQHF
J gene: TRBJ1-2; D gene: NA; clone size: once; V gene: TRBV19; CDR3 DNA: TGTGCCAGTAGTATTCGAGCAGGAAACTATGGCTACACCTTC; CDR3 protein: CASSIRAGNYGYTF
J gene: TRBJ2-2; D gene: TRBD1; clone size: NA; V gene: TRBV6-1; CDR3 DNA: TGTGCCAGCAGAAACAGGGGTCGCACCGGGGAGCTGTTTTTT; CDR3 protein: CASRNRGRTGELFF
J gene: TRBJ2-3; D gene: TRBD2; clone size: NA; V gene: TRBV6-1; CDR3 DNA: TGTGCCAGCACCCCCGGGACTAGCCTAAGTCAAGGGCAGTATTTT; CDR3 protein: CASTPGTSLSQGQYF
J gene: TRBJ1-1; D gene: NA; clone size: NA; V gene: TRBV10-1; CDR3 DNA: TGCGCCAGCAGTGAATCCGGGGCGAACACTGAAGCTTTCTTT; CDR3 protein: CASSESGANTEAFF